This TCR beta chain was sequenced in a study of shared clonotypes between healthy human individuals. Naive-designated CD8 cells lacked CD45RO, were positively enriched for CCR7, and omitted terminally differentiated effector memory CD45RA+ cells. Clones were sequenced by immunoSEQ multiplex PCR, and TCRdb holds only the in-frame ones, with some missing. The sample records around 580,000 clones, 95% to 98% being singletons. The sample comprised naive CD8+ T cells sorted from blood. This TCR was sampled from a man between 25 and 39 years old in good health.

The chain's CDR3 is CASSSSGSREANVLTF. The DNA of the CDR3 is TGTGCCAGCAGCTCTTCAGGATCCCGTGAGGCCAACGTCCTGACTTTC. V gene TRBV7-9 combines with J gene TRBJ2-6; no firm D call. Trimming removed 4 bases at V and 6 bases at J, with 16 bases between. Germline loops: CDR1 SEHNR, CDR2 FQNEAQ (reference sequence). The CDR3 covers 16 residues.